This T cell receptor beta chain was sequenced in a study of blood T cell repertoires in COVID-19. Germline V CDR1 and CDR2: WNHNN, SYGVQD (reference sequence). Trimming shortened V by 2 bases and J by 0 bases, and 11 bases separated the two germline ends. This CDR3 has 16 residues. Original methodology: The assay estimated nucleated cells by amplifying reference gene primers. Some clones are missing from TCRdb's copy, which holds only in-frame ones; the method was immunoSEQ multiplex PCR. V, J and clone size reflect that table, while D and trimming were determined from the DNA. The data contain around 72,000 clones, 75% to 90% of them singletons.

This TCR was recovered from a woman of 80 years or more with acute or convalescent COVID-19. The sample taken for sequencing was peripheral blood. V and J are TRBV10-1 and TRBJ2-1, with D possibly matching TRBD1 (7 bases). DNA for the CDR3: TGCGCCAGCAGTGAGCCAGGGGGGAGCTCCTACAATGAGCAGTTCTTC. Amino acid sequence: CASSEPGGSSYNEQFF.